The 19 T cell receptor beta chains listed next were all sequenced from one sample in a study of blood T cell repertoires in COVID-19. Clones were sequenced by immunoSEQ multiplex PCR, and TCRdb holds only the in-frame ones, with some missing. In the table there are some 300,000 clones, 88% of which are singletons. Source material: PBMCs or T cells enriched from blood (not recorded which). The receptors stem from a woman aged 55-70 years in a cohort exposed to, infected with or recovered from COVID-19 (not recorded which).

This CDR3 is CASSSFQPQHF. The CDR3 nucleotides are TGTGCCAGCAGTTCCTTTCAGCCCCAGCATTTT. This sequence joins TRBV28 and TRBJ1-5; D ambiguous. From germline, CDR1 is MDHEN and CDR2 SYDVKM. Trimming took 4 bases from V and 6 from J, leaving 4 bases between them. CDR3 length: 11 amino acids.

The chain's CDR3 is CASSMDSTHNEQFF. CDR3 in DNA: TGCGCCAGCAGCATGGACAGTACCCACAATGAGCAGTTCTTC. The rearrangement links TRBV5-1 to TRBJ2-1; a possible D gene is TRBD1 (6 bases). The CDR3 length is 14 residues. Germline V gives CDR1 SGHRS, CDR2 YFSETQ. V was pared by 4 bases and J by 5 bases, with 13 bases between.

This sequence joins TRBV10-2 and TRBJ2-3; D gene uncertain. The CDR3 covers 15 residues. In germline, CDR1 is WSHSY, CDR2 SAAADI. V was trimmed by 5 bases and J by 4 bases, leaving 16 bases between them. As DNA, the CDR3 is TGCGCCAGCAGTCCCCTAGTACATGCGGCAGATACGCAGTATTTT. This translates into CASSPLVHAADTQYF.

The gene calls are TRBV5-1 and TRBJ2-1, with 10 bases fitting TRBD2. Losses at the gene ends were 3 bases for V and 4 bases for J; bases not matched to a gene: 4. The germline V gene encodes CDR1 SGHRS and CDR2 YFSETQ. This CDR3 is 15 amino acids long. The CDR3 coding sequence is TGCGCCAGCAGCTGGACTAGCGGACGGTACAATGAGCAGTTCTTC. This translates into CASSWTSGRYNEQFF. The complete variable domain, with remaining parts taken from reference TRBV5-1 and TRBJ2-1, reads KAGVTQTPRYLIKTRGQQVTLSCSPISGHRSVSWYQQTPGQGLQFLFEYFSETQRNKGNFPGRFSGRQFSNSRSEMNVSTLELGDSALYLCASSWTSGRYNEQFFGPGTRLTVL.

The chain uses TRBV21-1 and TRBJ2-2; the tabulated D call, TRBD2, remains unverified against the DNA. TRBV21-1 is described as a pseudogene. The CDR3 is 15 residues long. CDR3 bases: TGTGCCAGCAGCAAAAGAAGCGGGAGCACCGGGGAGCTGTTTTTT. Its protein product is CASSKRSGSTGELFF.

The chain recombines TRBV30 with TRBJ2-7; 7 positions agree with TRBD1. The CDR3 sequence is 14 residues long. The J segment lost 0 bases and the V segment lost 3 bases, leaving 5 bases of the junction unmatched. The germline V gene has CDR1 GTSNPN and CDR2 SVGIG (reference sequence). For the CDR3, the DNA is TGTGCCTGGAGGGGGACAGCGAGCTCCTACGAGCAGTACTTC. Encoded protein: CAWRGTASSYEQYF.

The table lists this clone with a few counts. V and J are TRBV6-8 and TRBJ2-5; TRBD1 matches at 10 bases. CDR1 MNHGY and CDR2 SAAAGT come from the germline V gene. This CDR3 is 17 amino acids long. V gave up 7 bases and J gave up 4 bases; unmatched junction bases: 15. The chain's CDR3 is CASISEPGTGDRETQYF. CDR3 DNA sequence: TGTGCCAGCATTTCTGAGCCCGGGACAGGGGATCGAGAGACCCAGTACTTC.

This chain joins TRBV27 and TRBJ2-6; TRBD2 matches at 8 bases. Germline V gene lookup returns CDR1 MNHEY and CDR2 SMNVEV (reference sequence). The CDR3 spans 18 residues. V dropped 5 bases and J dropped 0; count of bases not matched to a gene: 9. CDR3 bases: TGTGCCAGCAGTCCGGTAGCGGGATCCCTCTCTGGGGCCAACGTCCTGACTTTC. Translating gives CASSPVAGSLSGANVLTF.

The rearrangement uses TRBV5-6 and TRBJ1-2; 8 nucleotides align to TRBD1. This CDR3 region has 14 residues. Germline-derived CDR1 and CDR2 are SGHDT and YYEEEE. Trimming at V came to 4 bases and at J to 4 bases, leaving 6 bases not matched to a gene. The CDR3 is CASSVQGARYGYTF. CDR3 DNA sequence: TGTGCCAGCAGCGTTCAGGGGGCGCGCTATGGCTACACCTTC.

This chain uses TRBV7-8 with TRBJ2-5, with D perhaps matching TRBD2 (6 bases). The germline CDR1 and CDR2 sequences are SGHVS and FQNEAQ. The ends were cut back, 0 bases at V and 4 bases at J, with 12 bases in the middle. This CDR3 is built from 15 residues. CDR3 region: CASSLAEGLAETQYF. The CDR3 DNA follows: TGTGCCAGCAGCTTAGCGGAGGGGCTAGCAGAGACCCAGTACTTC.

The chain carries TRBV28 and TRBJ2-3; the match to TRBD2 covers 8 bases. V dropped 6 bases and J dropped 9; count of bases not matched to a gene: 11. Germline V gives CDR1 MDHEN, CDR2 SYDVKM. The CDR3 is 14 residues long. The CDR3 DNA follows: TGTGCCAGCAGCCGAGAGCGGGAGAAGGACACGCAGTATTTT. Amino acids: CASSREREKDTQYF.

V gene TRBV5-1 combines with J gene TRBJ1-3; no clear D gene. The CDR3 spans 14 residues. The germline gives CDR1 SGHRS, CDR2 YFSETQ. The ends were cut back, 5 bases at V and 0 bases at J, with 9 bases in the middle. CDR3 nucleotides: TGCGCCAGCAGGCCGGAGAGCTCTGGAAACACCATATATTTT. It encodes CASRPESSGNTIYF.

This clone appeared once. The CDR3 reads CASSVVGTSGIHEQYF. The CDR3 coding sequence is TGTGCCAGCAGCGTAGTAGGGACTAGCGGTATCCACGAGCAGTACTTC. The genes are TRBV9 and TRBJ2-7; 11 nucleotides agree with TRBD2. The CDR3 is 16 amino acids. Trimming removed 0 bases from V and 5 bases from J; junction bases left unmatched: 7. Looked up from germline, CDR1 is SGDLS and CDR2 is YYNGEE.

This chain joins TRBV7-8 and TRBJ1-4; D possibly corresponds to TRBD1 (5 bases). The CDR3 contains 14 residues. Germline lookup yields CDR1 SGHVS and CDR2 FQNEAQ. V dropped 5 bases and J dropped 1 base, with 8 bases sitting between them. CDR3 region: CASSPGGTNEKLFF. The DNA of the CDR3 is TGTGCCAGCAGCCCGGGGGGAACTAATGAAAAACTGTTTTTT.

V usage is TRBV6-5 and J usage is TRBJ1-3, with D uncertain. V lost 0 bases and J 4 bases, leaving 13 bases between the germline ends. Germline CDR1 and CDR2: MNHEY and SVGAGI. There are 16 residues in the CDR3. Here the CDR3 reads CASSYSAGSSGNTIYF. CDR3 DNA sequence: TGTGCCAGCAGTTACTCGGCGGGGAGCTCGGGAAACACCATATATTTT.

The gene calls are TRBV2 and TRBJ2-7; 7 positions agree with TRBD1. CDR3 size: 13 residues. V shed 6 bases and J 3 bases; nucleotides not matched to a gene: 5. The germline gives CDR1 SNHLY, CDR2 FYNNEI. CDR3 region: CASSGTANYEQYF. The CDR3 DNA follows: TGTGCCAGCAGCGGGACAGCGAACTACGAGCAGTACTTC.

This clone was seen just once. The chain carries TRBV7-2 and TRBJ1-1; 7 nucleotides match TRBD1. Trimming cost V 7 bases and J 4 bases; bases outside gene matches: 6. Germline V lookup: CDR1 SGHTA, CDR2 FQGNSA. The CDR3 is 13 amino acids. CDR3 sequence reads: CASTQGQLTEAFF. CDR3 nucleotides: TGTGCCAGCACCCAGGGACAGCTCACTGAAGCTTTCTTT. Together with reference TRBV7-2 and TRBJ1-1, the CDR3 gives the full variable domain: GAGVSQSPSNKVTEKGKDVELRCDPISGHTALYWYRQSLGQGLEFLIYFQGNSAPDKSGLPSDRFSAERTGGSVSTLTIQRTQQEDSAVYLCASTQGQLTEAFFGQGTRLTVV.

The rearrangement links TRBV28 to TRBJ1-5, with D possibly matching TRBD1 (6 bases). This CDR3 is 14 amino acids long. Trimming left V 3 bases short and J 11 bases short, with 17 bases between. Germline CDR1 MDHEN, CDR2 SYDVKM. The DNA of the CDR3 is TGTGCCAGCAGTTTCGCGGGGGCGCGGTCGGCCCAGCATTTT. This codes for CASSFAGARSAQHF.

This clone was detected once. The chain carries TRBV5-6 and TRBJ2-7, with TRBD2 as a possible D gene (6 bases). V was cut by 4 bases and J by 0 bases, with 8 bases left in between. The CDR3 spans 13 residues. Germline loops: CDR1 SGHDT, CDR2 YYEEEE. CDR3 sequence (DNA): TGTGCCAGCAGCCCGGGACTCTCCTACGAGCAGTACTTC. It encodes CASSPGLSYEQYF.